The TCR beta chain described here comes from a study of cytomegalovirus exposure and HLA in healthy donors (dated by TCRdb to 2016 to 2017). For context, the study as a whole: In an earlier analysis of under 750 of the donors, 276 Gb of sequence data and 117 million unique TCR beta sequences from about 180 million T cells were reported. Approximately 310 gigabases of sequencing data and 78 million or so unique TCR sequences were included in an early release covering 500 to 750 HLA-typed donors. Among the roughly 410 genotyped donors, around 81% belonged to the genetic ancestry cluster associated with self-reported Caucasian donors. The aim of the study was to test whether cataloging public T cell receptors could identify signatures of past pathogen exposure. Using immunosequencing, the study profiled T cell repertoires from around 670 subjects and related those repertoires to cytomegalovirus serostatus. Along with the approximately 700-subject first cohort, a separate validation cohort of over 90 different subjects was used. The study combined high-throughput TCR immunosequencing, statistical association of individual TCRs with disease status, and machine learning to predict cytomegalovirus infection status. To study patterns of TCR occurrence, a later analysis re-analyzed previously published TCR beta repertoires from several hundred donors and added high-resolution HLA genotyping. The later analysis used no new phenotypic data to find candidate immune exposures, relying instead on TCR beta sequences and their occurrence across donors. To decide whether each TCR beta V gene segment behaved as functional or pseudogenic, an earlier analysis of approximately 620 of the donors relied on high-throughput TCR beta sequencing. Donor age, sex, ethnicity and CMV serostatus were compiled alongside the repertoire data. A later genetic analysis took genome-wide SNP genotypes for about three fifths of the roughly 670 donors and used that subset as a discovery cohort. Every discovery cohort repertoire had been produced on one sequencing platform. HLA typing included class I and class II loci at four-digit resolution. The number of typed donors differed by locus: roughly 620-640 for A, B, C, DRB1 and DQB1; approximately 520 for DQA1; about 600 for DPA1; and around 450 for DPB1. A handful of DR-DQ haplotypes were handled as single units for association and clustering because linkage in the cohort was strong. On average, roughly 200,000 unique TCR beta nucleotide sequences were sequenced per donor among some 430 genotyped donors of the cohort, with roughly 18% of those sequences being non-productive.

Of note for this clone: It has no known antigen specificity. No base quality information exists; no much larger clone differs at one position.

In total, roughly 710 healthy bone marrow donors made up the cohort. Cohort members were all nominally healthy when sampled, although unrecorded immune exposures were likely present. The donor was CMV seronegative and belonged to the group of 380 or so seronegative cohort members. A peripheral blood sample was provided by each donor, and peripheral blood mononuclear cells were used for TCR beta sequencing. Genomic DNA was extracted from the blood cell samples with the Qiagen DNeasy Blood Extraction Kit. The research as a whole found: It was suggested by the authors that the approach could potentially be generalized to other disease states and immunological phenotypes. CMV serostatus was the only immune exposure information available for the cohort. In an earlier analysis of several hundred of the donors, most TCR beta V segments were observed in productive rearrangements about 90% or about 30% of the time, broadly matching IMGT annotations. A cluster of highly shared sequence variants was judged likely to be a technical artifact of the sequencing pipeline. The earlier analysis of a few hundred of the donors excluded over 15 rarely observed V segments, including chromosome 9 orphons, because counts were too low. Sequencing depth was assumed to be roughly uniform across donors in the presence/absence analyses, though that assumption may not hold. In this cohort, only TCR beta chains were sequenced, and detectable features were limited by the absence of alpha or paired-chain data. In the study, roughly 160 TCR beta chains were listed as associated with cytomegalovirus. In vitro tests confirmed that a few of the cytomegalovirus-associated TCR beta chains recognize cytomegalovirus antigens. HLA typing was unavailable for some donors at each locus, so association tests used only the typed subset. A further reported finding was that TCR beta sequences accurately predicted the HLA-A and HLA-B alleles for most subjects in the first cohort. In a later analysis, most CMV-associated TCR beta chains were found to appear HLA-restricted, with HLA associations seemingly driven largely by CMV exposure. While some public TCRs were present in many individuals, most TCR sequences turned up only very rarely across donors. In both the original and validation cohorts, the classifier was reported to diagnose cytomegalovirus status with high specificity and sensitivity. Compared with equally common non-associated chains, HLA-associated TCR beta chains in a later analysis were more clonally expanded and had lower generation probabilities. In a later analysis, some 17,000 TCR beta sequences were associated with specific HLA alleles at a false discovery rate of 0.05. A later genetic analysis associated a missense DCLRE1C variant with V-gene and J-gene trimming of TCR beta chains, and an independent cohort replicated the association. In a later analysis, the rate of TCR association differed among HLA loci, with DRB1 alleles having the most associated TCRs and HLA-C alleles having the fewest. Because the 87-base-pair reads could not distinguish some IMGT-functional V segments, including TRBV6-2 and TRBV6-3, those segments were excluded. Linkage disequilibrium might explain the correlated functional status among segregating V segments, but an unknown experimental factor could not be excluded. Strong co-occurrence of HLA alleles, especially DR and DQ, made assigning TCR associations to individual alleles difficult. According to a later analysis, parvovirus B19, influenza, CMV and Epstein-Barr virus appeared linked to several top co-occurrence clusters. According to a later genetic analysis, donors in an Asian-associated ancestry cluster had fewer N-insertions in productive TCRs than the approximately 630-donor mean.

Library creation used the immunoSEQ multiplex PCR assay. The multiplex PCR relied on a mix of 60 forward primers for TCR Vbeta segments and 13 reverse primers for TCR Jbeta segments. A multiplex PCR assay on genomic DNA amplified the CDR3 region of rearranged TCR beta genes. Amplified TCR beta libraries were sequenced as 87-base-pair reads on the Illumina HiSeq System. The authors processed their data as follows. A later analysis counted around 72 million unique TCR beta chains across the 666 repertoires, and some 11 million of these chains were shared by at least two donors. A nearest-neighbor algorithm error-corrected the raw reads and collapsed the reads into unique sequences, merging closely related sequences to remove PCR and sequencing errors. V, D and J gene segments were assigned by aligning CDR3 sequences to IMGT reference sequences. Each retained sequence needed at least a six-nucleotide match to both a V gene segment and a J gene segment. A rearrangement counted as productive if the CDR3 had no stop codons and remained in frame with V and J, and every other rearrangement counted as non-productive. Following IMGT convention, CDR3 was defined as the stretch from the second conserved V-encoded cysteine up to the conserved J-encoded phenylalanine. The earlier analysis of about 610 of the donors excluded sequences that lacked an unambiguous match to a single V gene segment. In an earlier analysis of several hundred of the donors, V segments were called functional above 56.7% productive rearrangements and were called segregating when the between-donor standard deviation exceeded 5%. A statistical classification framework was built for diagnosing cytomegalovirus status from the catalog of TCR beta chain sequences. V and J gene assignment, in a later analysis, came from comparing TCR nucleotide sequences with IMGT/GENE-DB human TR gene sequences. Using the TCRdist pipeline, a later analysis assigned CDR3 sequences along with most-parsimonious VDJ recombination scenarios. In a later analysis, each TCR beta chain was defined by its CDR3 amino acid sequence together with its V-gene family, and reads lacking a unique V-gene family were excluded. As a way to deal with suspected cross-contamination and a sequencing artifact, a later analysis dropped 640 or so nucleotide sequences that were highly shared and had low generation probability. For each public chain, a later analysis derived a clonal expansion index from normalized ranks of inferred template counts within each repertoire. A later analysis computed generation probabilities with a VDJ recombination model fitted to out-of-frame rearrangements, and checked the results against IGoR. Hypergeometric tests were used in a later analysis to score TCR-TCR, TCR-HLA and TCR-CMV co-occurrence, with a repertoire-size bias correction applied to the TCR pairs. False discovery rates were estimated in a later analysis by permuting HLA or CMV assignments 20 times. In a later analysis, co-occurring TCRs were grouped using DBSCAN, with TCRdist sequence similarity added in when clustering inside HLA-allele-positive subsets. Repertoires with fewer than 30,000 or more than 120,000 public chains, plus five repertoires with anomalous nucleotide sharing, were excluded from co-occurrence clustering. What TCRdb holds here is the immuneACCESS table cut down to in-frame rearrangements. Part of the clones is not present; checked against another copy, under half of the missing clones reflect an unresolved V gene, and the others are unexplained. V, J and clone size are those of that table, while D and trimming were read from the DNA. The sample profile shows 100,000 to 150,000 clones; about 80% of them were found once. The ten largest clones represent approximately 4% of the sample.

From a lookup of the germline V gene, CDR1 and CDR2 are SGHTA and FQGNSA. The CDR3 numbers 14 residues from cysteine through phenylalanine. This entry keeps only the CDR3 DNA: 42 bases, framed from base 1. V lost 2 bases and J lost 6 bases; the stretch between them is 11 bases long. Source material: PBMCs. The V gene is TRBV7-2 and the J gene is TRBJ1-5; the best D guess is TRBD1, with 6 bases matching. This receptor was obtained from a woman in her thirties or forties in good health and CMV-seronegative. The nucleotide sequence reads TGTGCCAGCAGCTTAACGGACAGCGGTCAGCCCCAGCATTTT. Its protein product is CASSLTDSGQPQHF.